This is a list of T cell receptor beta chains from one sample in a study of blood T cells in healthy people across ages. TCRdb re-called the 5' RACE reads through MiXCR, storing one row per CDR3 protein. Of 1.5 million to 2 million distinct CDR3 sequences in the sample, 30% to 35% were seen once. Sequencing was carried out using blood. These receptors all stem from a woman under 40 in good health. CDR3s include the opening cysteine and the closing phenylalanine or tryptophan. The order of the fields is V gene, clone size, J gene, D gene, CDR3 DNA, CDR3 protein. A D gene is named only where the DNA matches it firmly. Size is stated for part of the rows, as once, few or many counts, or as a class when the clone is expanded.

>TRBV2|-|TRBJ1-5|-
TGTGCCAGCAGTGTCCCAACGGGGAGGGCTCAGCCCCAGCATTTT
CASSVPTGRAQPQHF
>TRBV10-2|-|TRBJ1-4|TRBD1
TGCGCCAGCAGACAGGGACAGCAAGGTGAAAAACTGTTTTTT
CASRQGQQGEKLFF
>TRBV2|-|TRBJ2-7|-
TGTGCCAGCAACTCAATGACAGGATCCGAGCAGTACTTC
CASNSMTGSEQYF
>TRBV6-5|-|TRBJ2-3|-
TGTGCCAGCAGTCGTTCCGGTCGGCAGTATTTT
CASSRSGRQYF
>TRBV3-1|few|TRBJ2-7|TRBD1
TGTGCCAGCAGCCCCACCCCCGGGACAGGGGGCGACGAGCAGTACTTC
CASSPTPGTGGDEQYF
>TRBV20-1|-|TRBJ1-1|-
TGCAGTGCTAGCCCCCCCTACAGGGATGAAGCTTTCTTT
CSASPPYRDEAFF
>TRBV6-6|few|TRBJ2-7|-
TGTGCCAGCAGAACGACCCGGGGCCCACGGCACCCCTACGAGCAGTACTTC
CASRTTRGPRHPYEQYF
>TRBV7-9|few|TRBJ2-7|-
TGTGCCAGCAGCTTCACTAGTTACTACGAGCAGTACTTC
CASSFTSYYEQYF
>TRBV29-1|many|TRBJ2-5|-
TGCAGCGTTCTCGTAAATTTGAAGGCCCAGTACTTC
CSVLVNLKAQYF
>TRBV4-1|few|TRBJ2-3|TRBD1
TGCGCCAGCAGCCAAGGAATAGCCGGACAGGGGGGGAGAGATACGCAGTATTTT
CASSQGIAGQGGRDTQYF
>TRBV20-1|-|TRBJ2-7|TRBD1
TGCAGTGCTCAGACAGGGGAACAGCAGTACTTC
CSAQTGEQQYF
>TRBV7-3|-|TRBJ2-1|-
TGTGCCAGCAGCGCACGGGGCGGTTACTACAATGAGCAGTTCTTC
CASSARGGYYNEQFF
>TRBV7-3|-|TRBJ2-1|TRBD2
TGTGCCAGCAGCTACGTCCCGGGACTAGCGGGGGGGCCCGACAATGAGCAGTTCTTC
CASSYVPGLAGGPDNEQFF
>TRBV12-3/TRBV12-4|few|TRBJ1-2|TRBD1
TGTGCCAGCGGACCACAGGGGAGTTATGGCTACACCTTC
CASGPQGSYGYTF
>TRBV20-1|-|TRBJ2-7|TRBD1
TGCAGTGCTAACGATGGACAGGGAGGCTACGAGCAGTACTTC
CSANDGQGGYEQYF
>TRBV27|-|TRBJ2-1|TRBD2
TGTGCCAGCAGTTTAGATAGCGGGAGAGGTGAGCAGTTCTTC
CASSLDSGRGEQFF
>TRBV6-1|few|TRBJ2-7|-
TGTGCCGCCTCCTACGAGCAGTACTTC
CAASYEQYF
>TRBV3-1|-|TRBJ2-3|-
TGTGCCAGCAGCCTTAGCAGGAGTGGGGGGTTTGCTGGCACAGATACGCAGTATTTT
CASSLSRSGGFAGTDTQYF
>TRBV5-1|-|TRBJ2-1|TRBD2
TGCGCCAGCAGCTTGGCTTTAGCGGGAACCCGCTCCTACAATGAGCAGTTCTTC
CASSLALAGTRSYNEQFF
>TRBV20-1|few|TRBJ2-7|-
TGCAGTGCTAGAGACCGGGACGGCCTCTACGAGCAGTACTTC
CSARDRDGLYEQYF
>TRBV18|few|TRBJ2-1|-
TGTGCCAGCTCACCAAAGGTCGGGACTCACAATGAGCAGTTCTTC
CASSPKVGTHNEQFF
>TRBV7-2|-|TRBJ2-5|-
TGTGCCAGCAGCTTCCCTTTTGCGGTCCAAGAGACCCAGTACTTC
CASSFPFAVQETQYF
>TRBV15|-|TRBJ2-7|TRBD1
TGTGCCACCAGCGGACGGACAGGAACCGAGCAGTACTTC
CATSGRTGTEQYF
>TRBV15|-|TRBJ1-2|-
TGTGCCACCAGCAGCCCCAACTTTGGGGACTATGGCTACACCTTC
CATSSPNFGDYGYTF
>TRBV18|-|TRBJ2-7|-
TGTGCCAGCTCAGGAGCCGAAAATACCGCCGAGCAGTACTTC
CASSGAENTAEQYF
>TRBV5-1|-|TRBJ1-6|-
TGCGCCAGCAGTCACCGGGTCGATTCACCCCTCCACTTT
CASSHRVDSPLHF
>TRBV9|few|TRBJ1-6|TRBD1
TGTGCCAGCAGAGGAGAAGGACAGGGCAATTCACCCCTCCACTTT
CASRGEGQGNSPLHF
>TRBV27|-|TRBJ2-7|TRBD2
TGTGCCAGCAGTTTTTCGCGGGGGGCTTACTCCTACGAGCAGTACTTC
CASSFSRGAYSYEQYF
>TRBV9|few|TRBJ2-1|TRBD1
TGTGCCAGCAGCGTAGGGGACAGAGAGCAGTTCTTC
CASSVGDREQFF
>TRBV7-2|-|TRBJ2-1|-
TGTGCCAGCAGCCGTCAGCCCTACTCCTACAATGAGCAGTTCTTC
CASSRQPYSYNEQFF
>TRBV7-3|-|TRBJ1-1|-
TGTGCCAGCAGCTTAACCCGGGGAAGGAACACTGAAGCTTTCTTT
CASSLTRGRNTEAFF
>TRBV11-2|few|TRBJ2-7|-
TGTGCCAGCAGCTTAGTCCTTGGTCCGGAGCAGTACTTC
CASSLVLGPEQYF
>TRBV2|many|TRBJ2-5|TRBD1
TGTGCCAGCCTCCACTCGGACAGGGGTAAAGAGACCCAGTACTTC
CASLHSDRGKETQYF
>TRBV20-1|-|TRBJ1-1|-
TGCAGTGCTAGCGCCAGGCGAAACACTGAAGCTTTCTTT
CSASARRNTEAFF
>TRBV11-2|-|TRBJ2-7|-
TGTGCCAGCAGCCCAGAGCGCCAGGGAGGCCTCTCCGAGCAGTACTTC
CASSPERQGGLSEQYF
>TRBV10-3|-|TRBJ1-2|-
TGTGCCATCAGTGGCCAGCCTACCTATGGCTACACCTTC
CAISGQPTYGYTF
>TRBV20-1|many|TRBJ2-1|-
TGCAGTGCTAGAGACAGGGTTAGATACAATGAGCAGTTCTTC
CSARDRVRYNEQFF
>TRBV7-7|few|TRBJ2-3|TRBD2
TGTGCCAGCAGCTTAACCAGCGGGGGGGACACAGATACGCAGTATTTT
CASSLTSGGDTDTQYF
>TRBV27|-|TRBJ2-4|-
TGTGCCAGCAGCCGCAGGGTTAAGGAGGGTTCTGGATCCAAAAACATTCAGTACTTC
CASSRRVKEGSGSKNIQYF
>TRBV29-1|many|TRBJ2-1|TRBD1
TGCAGCGCCCGGACAGGGAACAATGAGCAGTTCTTC
CSARTGNNEQFF